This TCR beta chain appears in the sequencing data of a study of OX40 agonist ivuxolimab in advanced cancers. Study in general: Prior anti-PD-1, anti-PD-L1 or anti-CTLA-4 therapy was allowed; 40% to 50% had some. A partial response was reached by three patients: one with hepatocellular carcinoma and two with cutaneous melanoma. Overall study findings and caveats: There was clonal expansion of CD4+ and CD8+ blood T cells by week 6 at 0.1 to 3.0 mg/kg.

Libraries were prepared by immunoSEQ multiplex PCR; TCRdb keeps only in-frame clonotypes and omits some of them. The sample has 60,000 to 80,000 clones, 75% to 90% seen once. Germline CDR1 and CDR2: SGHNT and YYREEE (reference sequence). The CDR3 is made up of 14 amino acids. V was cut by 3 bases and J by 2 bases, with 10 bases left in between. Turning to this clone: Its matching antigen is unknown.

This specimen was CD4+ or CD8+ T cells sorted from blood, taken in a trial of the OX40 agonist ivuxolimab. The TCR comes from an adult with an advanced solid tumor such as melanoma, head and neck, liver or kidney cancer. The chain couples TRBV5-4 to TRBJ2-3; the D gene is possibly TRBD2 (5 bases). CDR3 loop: CASSSGLLTDTQYF. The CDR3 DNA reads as TGTGCCAGCAGCTCCGGACTTCTCACAGATACGCAGTATTTT.